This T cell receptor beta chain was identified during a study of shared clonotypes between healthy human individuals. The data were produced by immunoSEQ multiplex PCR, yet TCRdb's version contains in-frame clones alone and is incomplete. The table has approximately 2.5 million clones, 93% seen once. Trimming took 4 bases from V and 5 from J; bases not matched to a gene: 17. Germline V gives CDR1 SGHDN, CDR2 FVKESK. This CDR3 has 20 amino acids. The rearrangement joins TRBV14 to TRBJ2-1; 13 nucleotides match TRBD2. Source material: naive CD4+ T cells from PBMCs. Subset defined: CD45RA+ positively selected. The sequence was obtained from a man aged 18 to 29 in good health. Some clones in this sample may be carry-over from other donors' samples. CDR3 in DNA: TGTGCCAGCAGCCCCCTCCCTGGACTAGCGGGAGTTGGGTCGGACAATGAGCAGTTCTTC. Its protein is CASSPLPGLAGVGSDNEQFF. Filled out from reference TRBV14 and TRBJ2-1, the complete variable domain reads EAGVTQFPSHSVIEKGQTVTLRCDPISGHDNLYWYRRVMGKEIKFLLHFVKESKQDESGMPNNRFLAERTGGTYSTLKVQPAELEDSGVYFCASSPLPGLAGVGSDNEQFFGPGTRLTVL.